This is a list of T cell receptor beta chains from one sample in a study of cytomegalovirus exposure and HLA in healthy donors. The repertoire was sequenced with immunoSEQ multiplex PCR; TCRdb's copy has only in-frame clones and lacks some. Counted here are about 120,000 clones, around 80% occurring once; the ten biggest clones make up about 0.25%. The sample comprised PBMCs. These TCRs come from a man aged 50 or older in good health and CMV-seronegative. Each CDR3 is given with its conserved first and last residue. Fields, in order: J gene, D gene, V gene, clone size, CDR3 protein, CDR3 DNA. The D gene is left open where the match is weak. Clone size is shown for a subset of rows, as once, few, many or a class of expanded clone.

>TRBJ1-3|NA|TRBV7-9|NA
CASSLDAGYSGNTIYF
TGTGCCAGCAGCTTAGATGCAGGCTACTCTGGAAACACCATATATTTT
>TRBJ2-7|NA|TRBV4-3|NA
CASSRKRPSYEQYF
TGCGCCAGCAGCCGTAAGCGGCCATCCTACGAGCAGTACTTC
>TRBJ1-6|NA|TRBV6-1|NA
CASRATGTLNSPLHF
TGTGCCAGCAGGGCTACCGGGACACTAAATTCACCCCTCCACTTT
>TRBJ2-1|NA|TRBV5-6|few
CASSLSGTEQFF
TGTGCCAGCAGCCTGAGCGGCACTGAGCAGTTCTTC
>TRBJ2-1|TRBD1|TRBV7-9|NA
CASSEAGTGGHEQFF
TGTGCCAGCAGCGAGGCCGGGACAGGGGGACATGAGCAGTTCTTC
>TRBJ1-4|TRBD1|TRBV7-9|NA
CASSPSTGETEKLFF
TGTGCCAGCAGCCCGAGTACAGGGGAAACTGAAAAACTGTTTTTT
>TRBJ2-7|NA|TRBV2|NA
CASSDDRSTYEQYF
TGTGCCAGCAGTGACGACAGGTCAACCTACGAGCAGTACTTC
>TRBJ1-1|TRBD1|TRBV28|NA
CASSPRTGQVTEAFF
TGTGCCAGCAGCCCTCGGACAGGACAGGTCACTGAAGCTTTCTTT
>TRBJ1-5|NA|TRBV27|NA
CASSRPGRNQPQHF
TGTGCCAGCAGTCGGCCAGGGAGGAATCAGCCCCAGCATTTT
>TRBJ1-4|TRBD1|TRBV28|NA
CASSQGQGREKLFF
TGTGCCAGCAGTCAGGGACAGGGACGTGAAAAACTGTTTTTT
>TRBJ2-7|TRBD1|TRBV27|NA
CASRWTGNSQGQYF
TGTGCCAGCAGGTGGACAGGGAATAGTCAGGGGCAGTACTTC
>TRBJ1-2|TRBD1|TRBV29-1|few
CSVLWDRGNYGYTF
TGCAGCGTTCTTTGGGACAGGGGGAACTATGGCTACACCTTC
>TRBJ2-7|NA|TRBV5-1|NA
CASSLGLPNYEQYF
TGCGCCAGCAGCTTGGGACTACCAAACTACGAGCAGTACTTC
>TRBJ2-7|NA|TRBV28|NA
CASSPPAGSYEQYF
TGTGCCAGCAGTCCCCCGGCGGGCTCCTACGAGCAGTACTTC
>TRBJ2-7|NA|TRBV5-1|NA
CASSSAVPYEQYF
TGCGCCAGCAGCTCAGCGGTCCCCTACGAGCAGTACTTC
>TRBJ1-2|TRBD1|TRBV27|NA
CASRPDREANYGYTF
TGTGCCAGCAGACCGGACAGGGAAGCTAACTATGGCTACACCTTC
>TRBJ2-5|TRBD2|TRBV6-5|NA
CASRWTSGDQETQYF
TGTGCCAGCAGATGGACTAGCGGGGACCAAGAGACCCAGTACTTC
>TRBJ2-7|TRBD2|TRBV18|NA
CASSPTTSGRDEQYF
TGTGCCAGCTCACCCACGACTAGCGGGAGGGACGAGCAGTACTTC
>TRBJ1-5|NA|TRBV5-4|NA
CASSLDGKGNQPQHF
TGTGCCAGCAGCTTGGATGGGAAGGGGAATCAGCCCCAGCATTTT
>TRBJ1-2|NA|TRBV27|NA
CASSLSAENYGYTF
TGTGCCAGCAGTTTATCGGCGGAGAACTATGGCTACACCTTC
>TRBJ1-6|TRBD1|TRBV10-1|NA
CASSETGAVYSPLHF
TGCGCCAGCAGTGAGACAGGGGCGGTGTATTCACCCCTCCACTTT
>TRBJ2-7|NA|TRBV6-5|once
CASSHEVRGGSEQYF
TGTGCCAGCTCCCACGAGGTCAGGGGAGGGAGCGAGCAGTACTTC
>TRBJ2-1|NA|TRBV7-8|NA
CASSSGLQAEQFF
TGTGCCAGCAGCTCGGGACTCCAAGCCGAGCAGTTCTTC
>TRBJ2-3|NA|TRBV10-1|NA
CAPEKEQISTQYF
TGCGCCCCAGAGAAGGAGCAGATAAGTACGCAGTATTTT
>TRBJ2-1|TRBD1|TRBV30|NA
CAWNLRQGRNEQFF
TGTGCCTGGAACCTTAGACAGGGAAGGAATGAGCAGTTCTTC
>TRBJ1-5|NA|TRBV25-1|NA
CASSGPGNGNQPQHF
TGTGCCAGCAGTGGGCCGGGGAACGGCAATCAGCCCCAGCATTTT
>TRBJ2-3|TRBD2|TRBV6-5|NA
CASSYTRGVDTQYF
TGTGCCAGCAGTTACACGCGGGGGGTAGATACGCAGTATTTT
>TRBJ2-7|NA|TRBV27|few
CASSLAGFTYEQYF
TGTGCCAGCAGTTTAGCGGGTTTTACCTACGAGCAGTACTTC
>TRBJ2-5|TRBD1|TRBV29-1|NA
CSVEPRDRVRRTQYF
TGCAGCGTTGAGCCACGGGACAGGGTCAGGCGGACCCAGTACTTC
>TRBJ1-3|TRBD1|TRBV19|NA
CASAGTGGFSGNTIYF
TGTGCCAGTGCCGGGACAGGGGGGTTCTCTGGAAACACCATATATTTT
>TRBJ2-1|NA|TRBV6-5|few
CASSYGSKLSNEQFF
TGTGCCAGCAGTTACGGGAGTAAGTTGAGCAATGAGCAGTTCTTC
>TRBJ1-2|NA|TRBV28|NA
CASRTTGHGYTF
TGTGCCAGCCGAACAACAGGGCATGGCTACACCTTC
>TRBJ1-5|NA|TRBV7-9|NA
CASSFGRHNQPQHF
TGTGCCAGCAGCTTTGGTAGACACAATCAGCCCCAGCATTTT
>TRBJ1-2|TRBD1|TRBV6-5|NA
CASSSHGSGTGGRTF
TGTGCCAGCAGTTCGCACGGTAGCGGGACAGGGGGCCGGACCTTC
>TRBJ1-6|NA|TRBV15|NA
CATSRRRGLNNSPLHF
TGTGCCACCAGCAGACGCAGGGGTCTAAATAATTCACCCCTCCACTTT
>TRBJ2-7|TRBD2|TRBV7-9|few
CASSGETSGSYEQYF
TGTGCCAGCAGCGGGGAGACTAGCGGTTCCTACGAGCAGTACTTC
>TRBJ2-7|TRBD2|TRBV7-2|NA
CASSFLVRLAFSEQYF
TGTGCCAGCAGCTTCCTCGTGCGACTAGCTTTCTCCGAGCAGTACTTC
>TRBJ2-7|TRBD2|TRBV19|once
CASSTPGLATYEQYF
TGTGCCAGTAGTACTCCGGGACTAGCTACCTACGAGCAGTACTTC
>TRBJ2-3|NA|TRBV11-2|few
CASSLRARGGGPSDTQYF
TGTGCCAGCAGCTTGCGCGCGCGTGGGGGGGGGCCATCGGATACGCAGTATTTT
>TRBJ1-1|NA|TRBV14|NA
CASSQDLQDTEAFF
TGTGCCAGCAGCCAAGATTTACAAGACACTGAAGCTTTCTTT
>TRBJ2-5|NA|TRBV6-1|NA
CASSDRQAETQYF
TGTGCCAGCAGTGATAGGCAGGCGGAGACCCAGTACTTC
>TRBJ2-3|NA|TRBV4-1|few
CASSRTDYTDTQYF
TGCGCCAGCAGCCGGACGGACTACACAGATACGCAGTATTTT
>TRBJ2-7|NA|TRBV7-9|NA
CASSLGVGTGEQYF
TGTGCCAGCAGCTTAGGGGTTGGAACAGGTGAGCAGTACTTC
>TRBJ2-1|NA|TRBV7-6|NA
CASSLQRGNEQFF
TGTGCCAGCAGCCTTCAAAGAGGTAATGAGCAGTTCTTC
>TRBJ2-7|NA|TRBV6-6|NA
CASSSATAEYF
TGTGCCAGCAGTTCCGCGACAGCTGAGTACTTC
>TRBJ1-2|NA|TRBV6-5|few
CASSYAQGGRGYTF
TGTGCCAGCAGTTATGCGCAAGGGGGACGTGGCTACACCTTC
>TRBJ2-1|NA|TRBV6-1|NA
CASSEIGAETEQFF
TGTGCCAGCAGTGAGATAGGAGCAGAGACTGAGCAGTTCTTC
>TRBJ1-6|NA|TRBV29-1|NA
CSVGGGNNSPLHF
TGCAGCGTTGGAGGAGGGAACAATTCACCCCTCCACTTT
>TRBJ2-7|TRBD1|TRBV4-3|few
CASSQEYRGEQYF
TGCGCCAGCAGCCAAGAATACAGGGGCGAGCAGTACTTC
>TRBJ2-7|NA|TRBV6-5|few
CASSSLRLNSYEQYF
TGTGCCAGCAGTTCGCTAAGACTCAATTCCTACGAGCAGTACTTC
>TRBJ1-1|NA|TRBV28|NA
CATLRGWDTEAFF
TGTGCCACCCTTAGGGGGTGGGACACTGAAGCTTTCTTT
>TRBJ2-5|NA|TRBV14|NA
CASSQIRKTQYF
TGTGCCAGCAGCCAAATTAGAAAGACCCAGTACTTC
>TRBJ2-7|NA|TRBV18|NA
CASSETGHSYEQYF
TGTGCCAGCTCCGAAACAGGCCACTCCTACGAGCAGTACTTC
>TRBJ2-2|TRBD1|TRBV5-5|NA
CASSETGVNTGELFF
TGTGCCAGCAGCGAAACAGGGGTTAACACCGGGGAGCTGTTTTTT
>TRBJ2-1|TRBD1|TRBV6-5|NA
CASGRVQGNNEQFF
TGTGCCAGCGGAAGAGTACAGGGGAACAATGAGCAGTTCTTC
>TRBJ1-1|NA|TRBV19|NA
CASNRWERTEAFF
TGTGCCAGTAATAGGTGGGAGCGCACTGAAGCTTTCTTT
>TRBJ2-7|TRBD2|TRBV5-1|NA
CASSILAGPSYEQYF
TGCGCCAGCAGCATACTAGCGGGTCCATCCTACGAGCAGTACTTC
>TRBJ1-5|NA|TRBV9|NA
CASSVGLGNQPQHF
TGTGCCAGCAGCGTAGGACTCGGGAATCAGCCCCAGCATTTT
>TRBJ2-5|NA|TRBV6-5|NA
CASSNGRGQETQYF
TGTGCCAGCAGCAACGGACGGGGCCAAGAGACCCAGTACTTC
>TRBJ2-7|TRBD2|TRBV25-1|few
CASSELGLARSYEQYF
TGTGCCAGCAGTGAACTCGGACTAGCGCGCTCCTACGAGCAGTACTTC